The clone carrying this T cell receptor beta chain came up once. Naive CD8 cells lacked CD45RO, underwent positive selection for CCR7 and left out terminally differentiated effector memory CD45RA+ cells. These data come from a study of shared clonotypes between healthy human individuals. Some clones are missing from TCRdb's copy, which holds only in-frame ones; the method was immunoSEQ multiplex PCR. Found here are approximately 810,000 clones, about 91% of them singletons; the top ten hold approximately 25%. CDR1 and CDR2 from the germline V gene are KGHSH and LQKENI. This CDR3 has 18 amino acids. V lost 3 bases, J lost 0 bases, and 19 bases lay in between.

The TCR originated in a man in his thirties or forties in good health. The rearrangement links TRBV18 to TRBJ2-3, with D perhaps given as TRBD1 or TRBD2 (5 bases each). The sequencing input was naive CD8+ T cells sorted from blood. The CDR3 nucleotides read TGTGCCAGCTCACCGGATCTTATACGGGGACCTAGCACAGATACGCAGTATTTT. Residues: CASSPDLIRGPSTDTQYF.